Presented here are 25 T cell receptor beta chains from one specimen sequenced in a study of tumor and adjacent non-tumor tissue in lung cancer. This sample's RNA came from whole unsorted tissue. A modified ARM-PCR protocol with three rounds of nested PCR amplified TCRbeta. Each CDR3 protein gets one entry after TCRdb re-called the multiplex PCR reads with MiXCR. The sample contains roughly 66,000 distinct CDR3 sequences, 60% to 75% of which appear only once. The sequencing sample was made of lung tumor tissue. These receptors all stem from a man aged 60 to 69 with non-small cell lung cancer.

To note about this clonotype: At one of its ends the junction is not consistent with the germline gene, which may arise from a read error. This chain connects TRBV11-1 to TRBJ2-1, with 8 bases fitting TRBD1. Per germline, CDR1 SGHAT and CDR2 FQDESV (reference sequence). The CDR3 consists of 15 residues. The CDR3 sequence is CTRSFTTTGATEQFF. CDR3 nucleotide sequence: TGTACCAGAAGCTTCACGACGACAGGGGCTACTGAGCAGTTCTTC. Based on the CDR3 plus reference TRBV11-1 and TRBJ2-1, the full variable domain is EAEVAQSPRYKITEKSQAVAFWCDPISGHATLYWYRQILGQGPELLVQFQDESVVDDSQLPKDRFSAERLKGVDSTLKIQPAELGDSAMYLCTRSFTTTGATEQFFGPGTRLTVL.

This clonotype occurred once. A junction boundary mismatches the germline segment, possibly from a read error. The chain is built from TRBV10-3 and TRBJ2-1; maybe TRBD2 (7 bases). This CDR3 contains 16 residues. Germline-derived CDR1 and CDR2 are ENHRY and SYGVKD. The CDR3 is CAISESMAGAYNEQSF. The CDR3 region has the DNA TGTGCCATCAGTGAGTCGATGGCGGGGGCATACAATGAGCAGTCATTC.

This clonotype was seen once. The junction does not match germline at one end; this may be a read error. The chain combines TRBV20-1 with TRBJ1-5, with 7 positions matching TRBD1. CDR1 is DFQATT and CDR2 is SNEGSKA in the germline V gene (reference sequence). CDR3 size: 14 residues. The CDR3 DNA sequence: TGCAATGCTTTACCCGATAGGGGGCCCCAGCCCCAACATTTT. Translated: CNALPDRGPQPQHF.

The chain has TRBV28 and TRBJ1-2; D is undetermined. The germline gives CDR1 MDHEN, CDR2 SYDVKM. Trimming removed 5 bases from V and 6 bases from J, with 16 bases in between. The CDR3 sequence is 14 residues long. The CDR3 protein is CASSPLGTNNGYTF. The CDR3 nucleotides are TGTGCCAGCAGTCCACTAGGAACCAATAATGGCTACACCTTC.

Concerning this clonotype itself: Germline and junction disagree at one end, which may indicate a read error. V usage is TRBV29-1 and J usage is TRBJ1-1; no clear D gene. Germline values: CDR1 SQVTM, CDR2 ANQGSEA. There are 12 residues in the CDR3. This CDR3 is CSVVLGNTKAFF. Written as DNA, the CDR3 is TGCAGCGTTGTATTGGGGAACACTAAAGCTTTCTTT.

As regards this clonotype: A much larger clone is a single base away; this may be a read error. V gene TRBV5-1 combines with J gene TRBJ1-6, with D unresolved. The CDR3 sequence is 15 residues long. The germline V gene encodes CDR1 SGHRS and CDR2 YFSETQ. The CDR3 reads CASGRDGSYSSPLHF. The DNA for the CDR3 is TGCGCCAGCGGACGAGACGGCTCCTATAGTTCACCCCTCCACTTT.

Notes on this clonotype: The conserved final phenylalanine or tryptophan is absent from the CDR3, which likely points to a read error. The chain recombines TRBV20-1 with TRBJ1-6; 7 bases map to TRBD1. Germline assignment: CDR1 DFQATT and CDR2 SNEGSKA (reference sequence). The CDR3 consists of 14 residues. DNA of the CDR3: TGCAGTGTTAGACGATCAGGGGGTGTATCACCCCTCCACTAT. Its protein product is CSVRRSGGVSPLHY.

This chain connects TRBV6-5 to TRBJ1-3, with 8 bases identical to TRBD1. This CDR3 comprises 17 residues. With 2 bases clipped from V and 0 bases from J, the junction kept 6 bases outside the gene matches. Germline loops: CDR1 MNHEY, CDR2 SVGAGI. CDR3 residues: CASSYRTGPPSGNTIYF. The DNA of the CDR3 is TGTGCCAGCAGTTACCGGACAGGGCCGCCCTCTGGAAACACCATATATTTT.

This clonotype appeared a few times. A much bigger clone sits one base away, suggesting this may be a read error. The chain recombines TRBV6-6 with TRBJ2-1; D ambiguous. Germline V gene lookup returns CDR1 MNHNY and CDR2 SVGAGI (reference sequence). This CDR3 is built from 12 residues. The CDR3 DNA reads TGTACCAGCAGTATTACTGGCGATGAGCAGTTCTTC. This gives the protein CTSSITGDEQFF.

At least ten counts were recorded for this clonotype. This chain uses TRBV7-9 with TRBJ1-6; 10 bases are a match to TRBD1. The V segment lost 5 bases and the J segment 10 bases; nucleotides outside the gene matches: 5. Looked up from germline, CDR1 is SEHNR and CDR2 is FQNEAQ (reference sequence). The length of the CDR3 is 14 residues. As DNA, the CDR3 is TGTGCCAGCAGCAGAGACAGGGGGCTCTCACCCCTCCACTTT. Translating gives CASSRDRGLSPLHF.

The rearrangement uses TRBV20-1 and TRBJ1-3; no firm D call. CDR1 and CDR2 from the germline V gene are DFQATT and SNEGSKA (reference sequence). Between the trimmed V and J ends, which lost 0 bases and 4 bases, there was a span of 13 bases. The CDR3 spans 15 residues. The CDR3 reads CSARDSGSIGNTIYF. The CDR3 coding sequence is TGCAGTGCTAGAGATTCGGGCAGCATAGGAAACACCATATATTTT.

Concerning this clonotype itself: Relative to the germline gene, one junction end is altered; a read error may explain this. The V and J genes are TRBV5-6 and TRBJ2-1; 8 bases match TRBD2. Germline loops: CDR1 SGHDT, CDR2 YYEEEE. CDR3 length: 22 amino acids. CDR3 sequence (DNA): TGTGCCGGCAGCCCGCCCCGGGGATTGAGGCTAGCGGGCCCGCTCCAATACAGTGAGCAGTTCTTC. Residues: CAGSPPRGLRLAGPLQYSEQFF.

As regards this clonotype: Because it lacks the conserved phenylalanine or tryptophan at the end, this CDR3 is likely a read error. The V and J genes are TRBV6-1 and TRBJ2-7; D tentatively reads TRBD1 or TRBD2 (5 bases each). Germline V CDR1 and CDR2: MNHNS, SASEGT. V was clipped by 5 bases and J by 3 bases, with 20 bases between them. The length of the CDR3 is 16 residues. Here the CDR3 DNA reads TGTGCCAGCAGTCTCAGCACCGGGGCCGAGAACTACGAGCAGTACCTC. It encodes CASSLSTGAENYEQYL.

As for this clonotype: An end of the junction does not agree with germline; a read error may underlie this. J is TRBJ2-1 and V is TRBV11-2; D gene unclear. CDR1 and CDR2 (germline): SGHAT, FQNNGV. The length of the CDR3 is 12 residues. The CDR3 DNA sequence: TGTGCTAGCAGCTGGACGTTCGGTGAGCAGTTCTTC. This codes for CASSWTFGEQFF. Full variable domain (missing parts from reference TRBV11-2 and TRBJ2-1): EAGVAQSPRYKIIEKRQSVAFWCNPISGHATLYWYQQILGQGPKLLIQFQNNGVVDDSQLPKDRFSAERLKGVDSTLKIQPAKLEDSAVYLCASSWTFGEQFFGPGTRLTVL.

On this clonotype: Being one base from a much bigger clone, this may be a read error. The chain employs TRBV28 and TRBJ1-2; no reliable D call. The CDR3 is 12 residues long. Germline assignment: CDR1 MDHEN and CDR2 SYDVKM. Trimming took 5 bases from V and 4 from J, leaving 8 bases between them. The CDR3 DNA sequence: TGTGCCAGCAGTATAGAGGGCTATGGCTACACCTTC. This sequence encodes CASSIEGYGYTF.

The chain employs TRBV5-1 and TRBJ1-1, with a possible D match to TRBD1 (5 bases). CDR1 is SGHRS and CDR2 is YFSETQ in the germline V gene. V lost 0 bases, J lost 4 bases, and 16 bases lay in between. The CDR3 spans 16 residues. CDR3 protein: CASSLGHGARSTEAFF. CDR3 sequence (DNA): TGCGCCAGCAGCTTGGGGCATGGGGCGCGGAGCACTGAAGCTTTCTTT.

This clonotype was found a few times. A read error may be the cause here, since a much bigger clone is one base away. The chain couples TRBV6-8 to TRBJ2-6; 7 positions agree with TRBD2. V dropped 9 bases and J dropped 2; count of bases not matched to a gene: 10. Germline V gene sequence: CDR1 MNHGY, CDR2 SAAAGT. The CDR3 sequence is 16 residues long. The DNA for the CDR3 is TGTGCCAGGATCCTCCTGGGGGGGGCTGGGGCCAACGTCCTGACTTTC. Amino acid sequence: CARILLGGAGANVLTF.

About this clonotype itself: Sequence at one end of the junction differs from germline and may be a read error. V and J are TRBV5-1 and TRBJ2-7; the D gene is possibly TRBD1 (5 bases). CDR1 SGHRS and CDR2 YFSETQ come from the germline V gene. CDR3 length equals 14 residues. The CDR3 loop reads CACSLKGPSYEQYF. CDR3 DNA: TGCGCCTGCAGCTTGAAGGGGCCGTCCTACGAGCAGTACTTC.

The CDR3 protein is CASKRLRGGQPQHF. CDR3 nucleotides: TGTGCCAGCAAGCGACTTCGGGGAGGTCAGCCCCAGCATTTT. J is TRBJ1-5 and V is TRBV6-5; unclear D gene. Per the germline V gene, CDR1 is MNHEY and CDR2 is SVGAGI. The CDR3 is 14 amino acids. The V end was cut by 7 bases, the J end by 6 bases, with 16 bases between.

Comment on this clonotype: One junction end does not reproduce the germline sequence, and a read error may be involved. This rearrangement joins TRBV20-1 to TRBJ1-5, with TRBD1 matching 8 bases. Looked up from germline, CDR1 is DFQATT and CDR2 is SNEGSKA (reference sequence). CDR3 length: 17 residues. The CDR3 region is CSASRRTGTYSNKPQHF. In DNA, the CDR3 is TGCAGTGCTAGCCGCCGGACAGGGACCTATAGCAATAAGCCCCAGCATTTT.

This clonotype was counted ten times or more. This rearrangement joins TRBV11-2 to TRBJ2-7, with unresolved D. The V gene lost 1 base and the J gene lost 2 bases, with 9 bases spanning the gap. The germline CDR1 and CDR2 sequences are SGHAT and FQNNGV. The CDR3 totals 14 residues. The CDR3 here is CASSLGSGTYEQYF. The CDR3 bases are TGTGCCAGCAGCTTAGGCTCCGGCACCTACGAGCAGTACTTC. Based on the CDR3 plus reference TRBV11-2 and TRBJ2-7, the full variable domain is EAGVAQSPRYKIIEKRQSVAFWCNPISGHATLYWYQQILGQGPKLLIQFQNNGVVDDSQLPKDRFSAERLKGVDSTLKIQPAKLEDSAVYLCASSLGSGTYEQYFGPGTRLTVT.

About this clonotype: Sequence at one end of the junction differs from germline and may be a read error. CDR3 in DNA: TGCAGTGCTAGAGATATCCCTTACAATGAGCAATTCTTC. Protein sequence: CSARDIPYNEQFF. This chain uses TRBV20-1 with TRBJ2-1; D gene uncertain. Germline assignment: CDR1 DFQATT and CDR2 SNEGSKA (reference sequence). The CDR3 contains 13 residues.

In regard to this clonotype: A read error may account for a junction end that differs from germline. The V call is TRBV11-1, the J call TRBJ2-1; 8 bases agree with TRBD2. Germline V gene sequence: CDR1 SGHAT, CDR2 FQDESV (reference sequence). The CDR3 contains 16 residues. DNA of the CDR3: TGTGCCAGCAGCTTAAGTATACTAGCGGACTACAATGAACAGTTCTTC. This sequence encodes CASSLSILADYNEQFF.

For this clonotype: This may be a read error, as it is one base from a much larger clone. The chain employs TRBV5-4 and TRBJ2-7; TRBD1 aligns across 8 bases. This CDR3 region has 12 residues. Germline CDR1 and CDR2: SGHNT and YYREEE (reference sequence). CDR3 DNA sequence: TGTGACAGCAGCTTGATGGCGGGACAGGAGTACTTC. This gives the protein CDSSLMAGQEYF.

Notes on this clonotype: The junction and the germline gene differ at one end; a read error may be behind it. V usage is TRBV20-1 and J usage is TRBJ1-5; a possible D gene is TRBD1 (6 bases). The V gene's germline CDR1 is DFQATT and CDR2 SNEGSKA (reference sequence). The CDR3 is 12 amino acids. CDR3: CSASRGYQPHHF. The CDR3 coding sequence is TGCAGTGCCTCAAGGGGGTATCAGCCCCATCATTTT.